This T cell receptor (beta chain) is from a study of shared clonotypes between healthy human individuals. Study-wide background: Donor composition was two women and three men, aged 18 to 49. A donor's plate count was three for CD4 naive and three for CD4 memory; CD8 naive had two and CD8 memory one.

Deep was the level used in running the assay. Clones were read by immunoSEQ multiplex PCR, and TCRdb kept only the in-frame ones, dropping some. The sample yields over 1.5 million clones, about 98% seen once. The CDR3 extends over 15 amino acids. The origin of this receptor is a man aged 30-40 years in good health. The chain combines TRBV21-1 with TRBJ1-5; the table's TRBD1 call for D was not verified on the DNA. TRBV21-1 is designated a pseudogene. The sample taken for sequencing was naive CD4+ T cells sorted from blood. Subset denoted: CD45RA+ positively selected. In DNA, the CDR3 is TGTGCCAGCAGCAAAGAAGGGACAGTCAATCAGCCCCAGCATTTT. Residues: CASSKEGTVNQPQHF.